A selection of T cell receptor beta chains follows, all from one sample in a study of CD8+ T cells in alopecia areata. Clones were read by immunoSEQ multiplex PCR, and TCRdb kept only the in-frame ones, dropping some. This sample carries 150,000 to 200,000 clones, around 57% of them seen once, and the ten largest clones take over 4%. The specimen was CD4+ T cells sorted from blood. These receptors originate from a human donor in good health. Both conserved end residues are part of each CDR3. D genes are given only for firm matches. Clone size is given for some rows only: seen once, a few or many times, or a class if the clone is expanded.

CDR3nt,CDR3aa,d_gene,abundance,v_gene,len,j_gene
TGTGCCAGCAGCCAAGATGGAGAAGACTACAATGAGCAGTTCTTC,CASSQDGEDYNEQFF,-,-,TRBV4-2,15,TRBJ2-1
TGTGCTAGCAGCTTAACCGGGGGCACCGGGGAGCTGTTTTTT,CASSLTGGTGELFF,-,-,TRBV7-7,14,TRBJ2-2
TGTGCCAGCAGCTTATTCGGACTAGGGGCCGGGGAGCTGTTTTTT,CASSLFGLGAGELFF,TRBD2,-,TRBV11-2,15,TRBJ2-2
TGCAGCGTTATCTCGGGAGGGATGGGCTACACCTTC,CSVISGGMGYTF,-,few,TRBV29-1,12,TRBJ1-2
TGTGCCAGCAGCTTTATCGCGGCAGGGGGCTTGCAGACCCAGTACTTC,CASSFIAAGGLQTQYF,TRBD1,-,TRBV7-9,16,TRBJ2-5
TGTGCCAGCAGCAGGAGACAGGGAAGTGAGCAGTTCTTC,CASSRRQGSEQFF,TRBD1,-,TRBV7-3,13,TRBJ2-1
TGTGCCAGCAGCTTGTTCGAAGGGTCCTACAATGAGCAGTTCTTC,CASSLFEGSYNEQFF,-,few,TRBV7-9,15,TRBJ2-1
TGTGCCAGCAGCTTAGCGGCCGGGTGGAACACTGAAGCTTTCTTT,CASSLAAGWNTEAFF,-,-,TRBV7-9,15,TRBJ1-1
TGTGCCTGGAGTGTACTCGGACGCTTCTCCCCCGGCACCGGGGAGCTGTTTTTT,CAWSVLGRFSPGTGELFF,-,-,TRBV30,18,TRBJ2-2
TGTGCCAGCAGCTTACTAGCGGACGAGCAGTTCTTC,CASSLLADEQFF,TRBD2,-,TRBV5-4,12,TRBJ2-1